Listed below are T cell receptor beta chains from one sample, sequenced in a study of T cells in localized non-small cell lung cancer. Sequencing used immunoSEQ multiplex PCR; TCRdb keeps in-frame clones, though not all of them. The top ten clones hold about 4.8% of a sample with about 1,700 clones, roughly 24% of them seen once. Sequenced here: lung tumor tissue, sampled before any cancer treatment. These receptors originate from a male donor aged 60 or over with stage II lung adenocarcinoma. Both conserved end residues are part of each CDR3. A D gene is named only where the DNA matches it firmly. Clone size is not always given. Where it is, it says once, few, many or a class for expanded clones.

len: 12; v_gene: TRBV6-8; abundance: few; j_gene: TRBJ1-6; d_gene: NA; CDR3aa: CASSDGIPPLHF; CDR3nt: TGTGCCAGCAGTGACGGAATACCACCCCTCCACTTT
len: 14; v_gene: TRBV6-8; abundance: NA; j_gene: TRBJ1-1; d_gene: TRBD1; CDR3aa: CASSLEGADTEAFF; CDR3nt: TGTGCCAGCAGTTTAGAGGGGGCGGACACTGAAGCTTTCTTT
len: 16; v_gene: TRBV5-1; abundance: NA; j_gene: TRBJ2-6; d_gene: NA; CDR3aa: CASSLGHLSGANVLTF; CDR3nt: TGCGCCAGCAGTTTGGGACATCTCTCTGGGGCCAACGTCCTGACTTTC
len: 15; v_gene: TRBV6-8; abundance: medium-sized; j_gene: TRBJ2-2; d_gene: TRBD1; CDR3aa: CAISTGGGRTGELFF; CDR3nt: TGTGCCATCAGTACAGGGGGCGGTCGGACCGGGGAGCTGTTTTTT
len: 15; v_gene: TRBV4-1; abundance: few; j_gene: TRBJ1-1; d_gene: NA; CDR3aa: CASSQGPGMNTEAFF; CDR3nt: TGCGCCAGCAGCCAAGGCCCGGGAATGAACACTGAAGCTTTCTTT
len: 15; v_gene: TRBV5-1; abundance: NA; j_gene: TRBJ1-2; d_gene: TRBD1; CDR3aa: CASSLGQGIRFGYTF; CDR3nt: TGCGCCAGCAGCTTGGGACAGGGGATTCGGTTTGGCTACACCTTC
len: 19; v_gene: TRBV28; abundance: NA; j_gene: TRBJ2-5; d_gene: NA; CDR3aa: CASSLLGGVRGQDQETQYF; CDR3nt: TGTGCCAGCAGTTTATTAGGAGGAGTCCGGGGGCAGGACCAAGAGACCCAGTACTTC
len: 14; v_gene: TRBV18; abundance: NA; j_gene: TRBJ2-3; d_gene: NA; CDR3aa: CASSRDGYTDTQYF; CDR3nt: TGTGCCAGCTCACGGGACGGATACACAGATACGCAGTATTTT
len: 15; v_gene: TRBV9; abundance: large; j_gene: TRBJ2-5; d_gene: TRBD2; CDR3aa: CASSVAAGGQETQYF; CDR3nt: TGTGCCAGCAGCGTAGCGGCGGGAGGCCAGGAGACCCAGTACTTC
len: 15; v_gene: TRBV9; abundance: medium-sized; j_gene: TRBJ2-3; d_gene: NA; CDR3aa: CASSLGPQVRDTQYF; CDR3nt: TGTGCCAGCAGTCTTGGGCCACAAGTTAGGGATACGCAGTATTTT
len: 12; v_gene: TRBV16; abundance: few; j_gene: TRBJ1-1; d_gene: NA; CDR3aa: CASSRTRTEAFF; CDR3nt: TGTGCCAGCAGCCGTACGAGAACTGAAGCTTTCTTT
len: 14; v_gene: TRBV29-1; abundance: few; j_gene: TRBJ1-2; d_gene: TRBD1; CDR3aa: CSVDGQGTNYGYTF; CDR3nt: TGCAGCGTGGACGGACAGGGGACTAACTATGGCTACACCTTC
len: 16; v_gene: TRBV11-3; abundance: few; j_gene: TRBJ2-1; d_gene: TRBD2; CDR3aa: CASSGLAGGLGNEQFF; CDR3nt: TGTGCCAGCAGCGGACTAGCGGGGGGGCTGGGCAATGAGCAGTTCTTC
len: 16; v_gene: TRBV28; abundance: few; j_gene: TRBJ2-3; d_gene: TRBD2; CDR3aa: CASSSTSGGEADTQYF; CDR3nt: TGTGCCAGCAGCTCGACTAGCGGGGGGGAGGCAGATACGCAGTATTTT
len: 16; v_gene: TRBV9; abundance: few; j_gene: TRBJ2-2; d_gene: NA; CDR3aa: CASSTGQLTNTGELFF; CDR3nt: TGTGCCAGCAGCACCGGACAGCTAACGAACACCGGGGAGCTGTTTTTT
len: 14; v_gene: TRBV6-8; abundance: few; j_gene: TRBJ2-2; d_gene: TRBD2; CDR3aa: CASKGGGAAGELFF; CDR3nt: TGTGCCAGTAAGGGCGGGGGGGCCGCCGGGGAGCTGTTTTTT
len: 16; v_gene: TRBV5-1; abundance: NA; j_gene: TRBJ1-6; d_gene: NA; CDR3aa: CASSFRDGSYNSPLHF; CDR3nt: TGCGCCAGCAGCTTCCGGGACGGATCCTATAATTCACCCCTCCACTTT
len: 15; v_gene: TRBV11-3; abundance: NA; j_gene: TRBJ1-2; d_gene: NA; CDR3aa: CASIPPPRVNYGYTF; CDR3nt: TGTGCCAGCATCCCGCCCCCCAGGGTTAACTATGGCTACACCTTC
len: 18; v_gene: TRBV10-3; abundance: NA; j_gene: TRBJ2-3; d_gene: TRBD2; CDR3aa: CAISESTASGSSTDTQYF; CDR3nt: TGTGCCATCAGTGAGTCGACGGCTAGCGGCTCTAGCACAGATACGCAGTATTTT
len: 15; v_gene: TRBV18; abundance: few; j_gene: TRBJ1-1; d_gene: NA; CDR3aa: CASSQDNRMNTEAFF; CDR3nt: TGTGCCAGCTCTCAGGACAATAGAATGAACACTGAAGCTTTCTTT